A selection of T cell receptor beta chains follows, all from one sample in a study of blood T cell repertoires in COVID-19. Sequencing was performed with immunoSEQ multiplex PCR; in TCRdb, only in-frame clones are kept and a portion is missing. The table records approximately 260,000 clones, around 86% of them present only once. The sample consisted of PBMCs or T cells enriched from blood (not recorded which). These receptors all come from a woman between 40 and 50 years old with acute COVID-19. The CDR3 runs from the conserved cysteine through the conserved F or W. Each record gives: CDR3 length, D gene, J gene, clone size, V gene, CDR3 protein, CDR3 DNA. D genes are given only for firm matches. A clone size is listed for some rows: how often the clone was seen (once, few, many), or a class if it is expanded.

14,.,TRBJ1-1,.,TRBV2,CASRKQLMNTEAFF,TGTGCCAGCAGGAAACAGCTTATGAACACTGAAGCTTTCTTT
17,TRBD2,TRBJ2-7,.,TRBV5-1,CASSLVGSGRTPYEQYF,TGCGCCAGCAGCTTGGTGGGTAGCGGGAGGACACCCTACGAGCAGTACTTC
21,.,TRBJ2-6,.,TRBV5-1,CARSLGGGRDSLRPGANVLTF,TGCGCCCGCAGCTTGGGGGGCGGGCGGGACAGCCTTCGTCCTGGGGCCAACGTCCTGACTTTC
15,.,TRBJ2-5,.,TRBV2,CASSETGISQETQYF,TGTGCCAGCAGTGAAACGGGTATCTCCCAAGAGACCCAGTACTTC
11,TRBD2,TRBJ2-3,.,TRBV24-1,CATTSGNTQYF,TGTGCCACCACTAGCGGGAATACGCAGTATTTT
13,.,TRBJ2-1,.,TRBV11-3,CASSQTNYNEQFF,TGTGCCAGCAGCCAGACAAACTACAATGAGCAGTTCTTC
14,TRBD1,TRBJ2-7,few,TRBV3-1/TRBV3-2,CASRAGTGGGEQYF,TGTGCCAGCAGGGCCGGGACAGGGGGCGGCGAGCAGTACTTC
15,TRBD1,TRBJ1-1,.,TRBV13,CASRHEDRVNTEAFF,TGTGCCAGCAGACATGAGGACAGGGTCAACACTGAAGCTTTCTTT
14,.,TRBJ2-7,.,TRBV11-2,CASSPYRDSYEQYF,TGTGCCAGCAGCCCATACAGGGATTCCTACGAGCAGTACTTC
12,.,TRBJ2-1,.,TRBV18,CASSPSGNEQFF,TGTGCCAGCTCACCATCGGGGAATGAGCAGTTCTTC
13,.,TRBJ1-1,.,TRBV4-2,CASSQTANTEAFF,TGTGCCAGCAGTCAGACAGCGAACACTGAAGCTTTCTTT
12,.,TRBJ2-7,.,TRBV7-9,CASSFRPYEQYF,TGTGCCAGCAGCTTTCGTCCCTACGAGCAGTACTTC
13,.,TRBJ2-1,.,TRBV3-1/TRBV3-2,CASSQDNDYEQFF,TGTGCCAGCAGCCAAGATAACGACTATGAGCAGTTCTTC
16,.,TRBJ1-4,.,TRBV14,CASSQGGASTNEKLFF,TGTGCCAGCAGCCAAGGTGGAGCGTCAACTAATGAAAAACTGTTTTTT
16,TRBD2,TRBJ2-2,.,TRBV11-2,CASSYAGLAGTGELFF,TGTGCCAGCAGCTATGCGGGACTAGCGGGGACCGGGGAGCTGTTTTTT
14,TRBD2,TRBJ2-5,.,TRBV30,CAWRPSGYQETQYF,TGTGCCTGGAGGCCTAGCGGGTACCAAGAGACCCAGTACTTC
15,.,TRBJ2-2,.,TRBV7-2,CASSPNQQGSGELFF,TGTGCCAGCAGCCCGAACCAACAGGGAAGCGGGGAGCTGTTTTTT
15,TRBD1,TRBJ2-1,.,TRBV19,CASSPYQGAYNEQFF,TGTGCCAGTAGTCCCTACCAGGGGGCCTACAATGAGCAGTTCTTC
15,.,TRBJ2-1,.,TRBV24-1,CATSDFARGYNEQFF,TGTGCCACCAGTGATTTCGCGCGGGGCTACAATGAGCAGTTCTTC
14,.,TRBJ2-5,.,TRBV5-6,CASSLDAGQETQYF,TGTGCCAGCAGCTTGGATGCGGGGCAAGAGACCCAGTACTTC
14,TRBD1,TRBJ1-2,.,TRBV5-6,CASSPDRLPYGYTF,TGTGCCAGCAGCCCGGACAGGTTACCCTACGGCTACACCTTC
15,.,TRBJ2-1,.,TRBV11-2,CASSLFRGPYNEQFF,TGTGCCAGCAGCTTATTCAGGGGCCCATACAATGAGCAGTTCTTC
16,.,TRBJ1-2,few,TRBV9,CASSPGGEQINYGYTF,TGTGCCAGCAGCCCGGGGGGGGAGCAAATCAACTATGGCTACACCTTC
11,.,TRBJ1-4,.,TRBV18,CASSPEEKLFF,TGTGCCAGCTCACCGGAGGAAAAACTGTTTTTT
14,TRBD1,TRBJ1-2,.,TRBV11-3,CASSFDRGVGGYTF,TGTGCCAGCAGCTTCGACAGGGGTGTTGGGGGCTACACCTTC